This is a list of T cell receptor beta chains from one sample in a study of cytomegalovirus exposure and HLA in healthy donors. This table comes from immunoSEQ multiplex PCR, and its TCRdb copy is limited to in-frame clones, with some not included. The sample includes around 200,000 clones, about 80% of them seen just once. Sequenced sample: PBMCs. Every receptor here comes from a male donor in good health and CMV-seronegative. Both conserved end residues are part of each CDR3. A D gene is named only where the DNA matches it firmly. The size field is filled for only some rows; it gives once, few, many or a size class.

clone size: NA; V gene: TRBV18; J gene: TRBJ2-3; CDR3 length: 14; D gene: TRBD2; CDR3 protein: CASSPRGGADTQYF; CDR3 DNA: TGTGCCAGCTCACCACGGGGGGGTGCAGATACGCAGTATTTT
clone size: NA; V gene: TRBV29-1; J gene: TRBJ2-3; CDR3 length: 15; D gene: TRBD2; CDR3 protein: CSVVTSGGQLDTQYF; CDR3 DNA: TGCAGCGTGGTGACTAGCGGGGGGCAGTTAGATACGCAGTATTTT
clone size: NA; V gene: TRBV13; J gene: TRBJ2-7; CDR3 length: 15; D gene: TRBD1; CDR3 protein: CASSLRGGTGGEQYF; CDR3 DNA: TGTGCCAGCAGCTTACGGGGCGGGACAGGGGGCGAGCAGTACTTC
clone size: NA; V gene: TRBV25-1; J gene: TRBJ2-3; CDR3 length: 16; D gene: TRBD1; CDR3 protein: CASGDRSPARTDTQYF; CDR3 DNA: TGTGCCAGCGGGGACAGATCACCCGCTCGCACAGATACGCAGTATTTT
clone size: NA; V gene: TRBV7-2; J gene: TRBJ2-1; CDR3 length: 12; D gene: TRBD1; CDR3 protein: CASSLEDRKQFF; CDR3 DNA: TGTGCCAGCAGCTTAGAGGACAGGAAGCAGTTCTTC
clone size: NA; V gene: TRBV30; J gene: TRBJ2-7; CDR3 length: 13; D gene: NA; CDR3 protein: CAWTSKPSYEQYF; CDR3 DNA: TGTGCCTGGACTTCGAAGCCTTCCTACGAGCAGTACTTC
clone size: NA; V gene: TRBV9; J gene: TRBJ2-7; CDR3 length: 14; D gene: TRBD1; CDR3 protein: CASTAGQGINEQYF; CDR3 DNA: TGTGCCAGCACCGCGGGACAGGGAATCAACGAGCAGTACTTC
clone size: NA; V gene: TRBV6-5; J gene: TRBJ2-7; CDR3 length: 14; D gene: NA; CDR3 protein: CASSYRGDHYEQYF; CDR3 DNA: TGTGCCAGCAGTTACCGCGGGGATCACTACGAGCAGTACTTC
clone size: NA; V gene: TRBV18; J gene: TRBJ2-7; CDR3 length: 15; D gene: TRBD2; CDR3 protein: CASSPLTGGPYEQYF; CDR3 DNA: TGTGCCAGCTCACCATTGACGGGAGGGCCCTACGAGCAGTACTTC
clone size: NA; V gene: TRBV30; J gene: TRBJ1-5; CDR3 length: 15; D gene: TRBD1; CDR3 protein: CAWSLGNRGNQPQHF; CDR3 DNA: TGTGCCTGGAGCCTAGGGAACAGGGGTAATCAGCCCCAGCATTTT
clone size: few; V gene: TRBV19; J gene: TRBJ2-1; CDR3 length: 13; D gene: TRBD1; CDR3 protein: CASKRTGSNEQFF; CDR3 DNA: TGTGCCAGTAAACGGACAGGTTCCAATGAGCAGTTCTTC
clone size: NA; V gene: TRBV5-1; J gene: TRBJ2-3; CDR3 length: 14; D gene: NA; CDR3 protein: CASSLALLADTQYF; CDR3 DNA: TGCGCCAGCAGCTTGGCTCTCTTAGCAGATACGCAGTATTTT
clone size: NA; V gene: TRBV27; J gene: TRBJ2-1; CDR3 length: 15; D gene: TRBD2; CDR3 protein: CASNIRGTSGNEQFF; CDR3 DNA: TGTGCCAGCAATATAAGAGGGACTAGCGGCAATGAGCAGTTCTTC
clone size: few; V gene: TRBV5-1; J gene: TRBJ1-1; CDR3 length: 13; D gene: NA; CDR3 protein: CASSLRDLTEAFF; CDR3 DNA: TGCGCCAGCAGCTTGCGGGATCTCACTGAAGCTTTCTTT
clone size: NA; V gene: TRBV21-1; J gene: TRBJ2-3; CDR3 length: 16; D gene: NA; CDR3 protein: CASSTLAGVYTDTQYF; CDR3 DNA: TGTGCCAGCAGCACCCTAGCGGGAGTTTACACAGATACGCAGTATTTT
clone size: NA; V gene: TRBV4-3; J gene: TRBJ1-6; CDR3 length: 14; D gene: NA; CDR3 protein: CASSQDSDYSPLHF; CDR3 DNA: TGCGCCAGCAGCCAAGACAGTGACTATTCACCCCTCCACTTT
clone size: NA; V gene: TRBV6-5; J gene: TRBJ1-1; CDR3 length: 15; D gene: NA; CDR3 protein: CASSYSISSDTEAFF; CDR3 DNA: TGTGCCAGCAGTTACTCGATTTCATCGGACACTGAAGCTTTCTTT
clone size: NA; V gene: TRBV7-2; J gene: TRBJ2-6; CDR3 length: 18; D gene: NA; CDR3 protein: CASRVDMASSSGANVLTF; CDR3 DNA: TGTGCCAGCAGAGTCGACATGGCCAGTAGCTCTGGGGCCAACGTCCTGACTTTC
clone size: NA; V gene: TRBV14; J gene: TRBJ1-2; CDR3 length: 14; D gene: NA; CDR3 protein: CASSQDRGPYGYTF; CDR3 DNA: TGTGCCAGCAGCCAAGATCGAGGGCCTTATGGCTACACCTTC
clone size: NA; V gene: TRBV27; J gene: TRBJ2-1; CDR3 length: 16; D gene: TRBD1; CDR3 protein: CASSTPDRSSYNEQFF; CDR3 DNA: TGTGCCAGCAGTACCCCGGACAGGAGCTCCTACAATGAGCAGTTCTTC
clone size: NA; V gene: TRBV7-2; J gene: TRBJ2-7; CDR3 length: 14; D gene: TRBD2; CDR3 protein: CASSRTSGTYEQYF; CDR3 DNA: TGTGCCAGCAGCCGGACTAGCGGGACCTACGAGCAGTACTTC
clone size: NA; V gene: TRBV21-1; J gene: TRBJ2-3; CDR3 length: 19; D gene: NA; CDR3 protein: CASSNDPDRGASPADTQYF; CDR3 DNA: TGTGCCAGCAGCAATGACCCCGACAGGGGAGCCTCCCCGGCAGATACGCAGTATTTT
clone size: NA; V gene: TRBV2; J gene: TRBJ1-1; CDR3 length: 14; D gene: TRBD1; CDR3 protein: CASTIGDRNTEAFF; CDR3 DNA: TGTGCCAGCACCATCGGGGACAGGAACACTGAAGCTTTCTTT
clone size: once; V gene: TRBV5-4; J gene: TRBJ1-1; CDR3 length: 14; D gene: NA; CDR3 protein: CASSLEQVSAEAFF; CDR3 DNA: TGTGCCAGCAGCTTGGAACAGGTGAGCGCTGAAGCTTTCTTT
clone size: NA; V gene: TRBV4-2; J gene: TRBJ1-1; CDR3 length: 15; D gene: TRBD1; CDR3 protein: CASSQWGQLNTEAFF; CDR3 DNA: TGTGCCAGCAGCCAATGGGGACAGTTGAACACTGAAGCTTTCTTT
clone size: NA; V gene: TRBV7-3; J gene: TRBJ2-2; CDR3 length: 17; D gene: TRBD1; CDR3 protein: CASSLGQGRLRTGELFF; CDR3 DNA: TGTGCCAGCAGCCTAGGACAGGGACGACTGAGGACCGGGGAGCTGTTTTTT
clone size: NA; V gene: TRBV19; J gene: TRBJ2-1; CDR3 length: 16; D gene: TRBD2; CDR3 protein: CASSSRGLAGAGEQFF; CDR3 DNA: TGTGCCAGTAGTTCACGGGGACTAGCGGGAGCTGGAGAGCAGTTCTTC
clone size: once; V gene: TRBV18; J gene: TRBJ2-2; CDR3 length: 16; D gene: TRBD2; CDR3 protein: CASSPPPTSLSGELFF; CDR3 DNA: TGTGCCAGCTCACCTCCTCCGACTAGCCTTTCCGGGGAGCTGTTTTTT
clone size: once; V gene: TRBV5-1; J gene: TRBJ2-5; CDR3 length: 15; D gene: TRBD2; CDR3 protein: CASSSGLAVQETQYF; CDR3 DNA: TGCGCCAGCAGCTCGGGACTAGCGGTCCAAGAGACCCAGTACTTC